The present T cell receptor (beta chain) was sequenced within a study of graft-versus-host responses after intestinal transplantation. Study details: Recipients underwent multivisceral, liver-intestinal, or isolated intestinal transplants. Anti-thymocyte globulin was used for induction in all recipients, who then took tacrolimus and steroids for roughly three years. Study-wide results and limits: Recipient bone marrow held GvH clones, some seen earlier in ileum or blood.

The protocol was immunoSEQ multiplex PCR, while the TCRdb copy is restricted to in-frame clones and leaves out a portion. This sample has approximately 130,000 clones, with roughly 92% found just once. With regard to this clone: Its antigen is as yet unknown.

The starting material was unstimulated CD4+ T cells sorted from spleen or lymph node cells, obtained before intestinal transplant. The clonotype comes from a human donor who received an intestinal transplant.

CDR3 coding DNA: TGTGCCAGTGGACAGGGGGCTTTGTTGAATCAGCCCCAGCATTTT. Its translation is CASGQGALLNQPQHF. The chain links TRBV19 to TRBJ1-5; 11 nucleotides align to TRBD1. The germline gives CDR1 LNHDA, CDR2 SQIVND (reference sequence). The CDR3 is made up of 15 amino acids. Germline trimming cut 8 bases from V and 4 bases from J; bases unmatched to any gene: 7.